A selection of T cell receptor beta chains follows, all from one sample in a study of molecular identifiers for immune sequencing clone quantification. Via MiXCR, TCRdb re-called the PCR reads, giving one row per CDR3 protein. The table records some 590,000 distinct CDR3 sequences, less than 30% of them present only once. Specimen: naive CD8+ T cells from blood, with Jurkat cell RNA spiked in. All receptors derive from a human donor in good health. Some libraries in this study had Jurkat cell RNA spiked in. Each CDR3 is given with its conserved first and last residue. The D gene is left open where the match is weak. Expanded clones get a size class; other rows say once, few or many, or leave the size out.

D gene	V gene	clone size	J gene	CDR3 DNA	CDR3 protein
NA	TRBV24-1	NA	TRBJ2-2	TGTGCCACCAGTGAAGACTCGAACACCGGGGGGCTGTTTTTT	CATSEDSNTGGLFF
NA	TRBV29-1	NA	TRBJ2-1	TGCAGCGTTGTGCAGGTAGCTGAGCAGTTCTTC	CSVVQVAEQFF
NA	TRBV29-1	few	TRBJ2-1	TGCAGCGTCGAACCTCGACTTCTCAATGAGCAGTTCTTC	CSVEPRLLNEQFF
NA	TRBV4-3	NA	TRBJ2-2	TGCGCCAGCAGCCAACGGCCCCCAGAAACGGACACCGGGGAGCTGTTTTTT	CASSQRPPETDTGELFF
TRBD1	TRBV20-1	many	TRBJ1-5	TGCAGTGCTAGGACAGGGTCGGATCAGCCCCAGCATTTT	CSARTGSDQPQHF
NA	TRBV28	few	TRBJ1-2	TGTGCCAGCAGTCCGGGTCGGGGCGCGCATGGCTACACCTTC	CASSPGRGAHGYTF
NA	TRBV6-5	few	TRBJ2-1	TGTGCCAGCAGTTACTCGAGATGGGACAAATACAATGAGCAGTTCTTC	CASSYSRWDKYNEQFF
TRBD2	TRBV20-1	many	TRBJ2-2	TGCAGTGCTAGAGGGACCGGGACTAGCGGGAGATGGACCACCGGGGAGCTGTTTTTT	CSARGTGTSGRWTTGELFF
NA	TRBV19	NA	TRBJ1-2	TGTGCCAGTAGCGCCGACGACGGAATACCCTATGGCTACACCTTC	CASSADDGIPYGYTF
TRBD2	TRBV29-1	many	TRBJ2-1	TGCAGCGTTGAATTCTGGGGGTCTAGCGGGAAGGAGCAGTTCTTC	CSVEFWGSSGKEQFF
TRBD2	TRBV4-1	once	TRBJ2-5	TGCGCCAGCAGCCAGGGCCATACTGGACTAGACCAAGAGACCCAGTACTTC	CASSQGHTGLDQETQYF